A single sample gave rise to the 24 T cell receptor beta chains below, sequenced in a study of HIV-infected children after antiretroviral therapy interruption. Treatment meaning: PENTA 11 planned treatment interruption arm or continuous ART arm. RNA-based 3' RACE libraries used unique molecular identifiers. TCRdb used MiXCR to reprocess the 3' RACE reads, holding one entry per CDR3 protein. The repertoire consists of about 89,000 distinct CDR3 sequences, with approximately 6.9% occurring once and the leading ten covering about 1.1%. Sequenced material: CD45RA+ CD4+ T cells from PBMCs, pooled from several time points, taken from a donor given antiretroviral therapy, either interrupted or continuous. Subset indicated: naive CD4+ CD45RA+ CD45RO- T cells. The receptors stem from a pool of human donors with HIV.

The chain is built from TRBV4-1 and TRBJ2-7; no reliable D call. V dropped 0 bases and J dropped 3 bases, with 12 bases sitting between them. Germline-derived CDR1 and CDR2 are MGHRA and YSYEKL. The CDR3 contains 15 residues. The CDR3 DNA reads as TGCGCCAGCAGCCAAGAATCGGCCGGCAGCTACGAGCAGTACTTC. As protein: CASSQESAGSYEQYF.

CDR3 protein: CAISRTDQNTEAFF. The CDR3 DNA is TGTGCCATCAGCCGGACAGATCAGAACACTGAAGCTTTCTTT. The chain carries TRBV10-3 and TRBJ1-1; D might be TRBD1 (6 bases). Trimming cost V 6 bases and J 1 base, with 12 bases left between them. From germline, CDR1 is ENHRY and CDR2 SYGVKD. The CDR3 length is 14 residues.

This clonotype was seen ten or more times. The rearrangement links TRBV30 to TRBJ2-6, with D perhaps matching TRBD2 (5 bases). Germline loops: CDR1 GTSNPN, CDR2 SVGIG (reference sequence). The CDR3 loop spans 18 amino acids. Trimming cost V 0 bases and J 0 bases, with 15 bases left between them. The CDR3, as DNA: TGTGCCTGGAGTGTGCGGGCAGGTGTCCGCTCTGGGGCCAACGTCCTGACTTTC. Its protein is CAWSVRAGVRSGANVLTF.

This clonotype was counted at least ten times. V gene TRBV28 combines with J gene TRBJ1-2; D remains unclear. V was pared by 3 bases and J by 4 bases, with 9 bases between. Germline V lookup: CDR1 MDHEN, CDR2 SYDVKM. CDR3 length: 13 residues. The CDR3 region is CASSLSQPYGYTF. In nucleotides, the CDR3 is TGTGCCAGCAGTTTGAGTCAACCCTATGGCTACACCTTC.

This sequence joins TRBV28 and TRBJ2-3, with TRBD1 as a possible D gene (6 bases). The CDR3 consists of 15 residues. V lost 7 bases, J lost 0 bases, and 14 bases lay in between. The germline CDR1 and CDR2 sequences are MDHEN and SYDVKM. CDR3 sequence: CASKGQTLSTDTQYF. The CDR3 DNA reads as TGTGCCAGCAAAGGACAGACCCTTAGCACAGATACGCAGTATTTT.

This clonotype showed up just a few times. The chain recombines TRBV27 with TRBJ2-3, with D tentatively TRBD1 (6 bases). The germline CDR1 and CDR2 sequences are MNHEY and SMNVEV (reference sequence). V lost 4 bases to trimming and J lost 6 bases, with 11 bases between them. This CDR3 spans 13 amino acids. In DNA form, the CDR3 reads TGTGCCAGCAGTTATGTAACAGGGGATACGCAGTATTTT. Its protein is CASSYVTGDTQYF.

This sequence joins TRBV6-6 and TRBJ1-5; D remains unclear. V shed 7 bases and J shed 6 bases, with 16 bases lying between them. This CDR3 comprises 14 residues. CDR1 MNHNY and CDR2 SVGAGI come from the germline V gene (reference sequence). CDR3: CASTEMGFGQPQHF. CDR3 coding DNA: TGTGCCAGCACCGAGATGGGGTTCGGTCAGCCCCAGCATTTT.

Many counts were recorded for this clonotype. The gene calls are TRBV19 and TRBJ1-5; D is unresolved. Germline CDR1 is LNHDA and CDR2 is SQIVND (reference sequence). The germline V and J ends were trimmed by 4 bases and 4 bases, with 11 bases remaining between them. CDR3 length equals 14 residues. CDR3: CASSTLGLNQPQHF. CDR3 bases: TGTGCCAGTAGTACCCTCGGCCTAAATCAGCCCCAGCATTTT. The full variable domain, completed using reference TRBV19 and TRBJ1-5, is DGGITQSPKYLFRKEGQNVTLSCEQNLNHDAMYWYRQDPGQGLRLIYYSQIVNDFQKGDIAEGYSVSREKKESFPLTVTSAQKNPTAFYLCASSTLGLNQPQHFGDGTRLSIL.

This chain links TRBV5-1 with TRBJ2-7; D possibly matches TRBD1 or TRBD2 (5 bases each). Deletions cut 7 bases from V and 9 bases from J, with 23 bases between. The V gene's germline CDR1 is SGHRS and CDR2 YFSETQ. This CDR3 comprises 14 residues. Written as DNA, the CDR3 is TGCGCCAGCGGCGAACCGGGACCGGGGATGGGGCAGTACTTC. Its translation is CASGEPGPGMGQYF.

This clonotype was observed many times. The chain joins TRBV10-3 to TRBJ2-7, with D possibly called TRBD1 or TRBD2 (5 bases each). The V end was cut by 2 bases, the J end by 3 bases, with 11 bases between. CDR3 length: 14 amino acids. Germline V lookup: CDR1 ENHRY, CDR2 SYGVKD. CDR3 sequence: CAISEGRGDYEQYF. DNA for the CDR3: TGTGCCATCAGTGAGGGGAGAGGGGACTACGAGCAGTACTTC.

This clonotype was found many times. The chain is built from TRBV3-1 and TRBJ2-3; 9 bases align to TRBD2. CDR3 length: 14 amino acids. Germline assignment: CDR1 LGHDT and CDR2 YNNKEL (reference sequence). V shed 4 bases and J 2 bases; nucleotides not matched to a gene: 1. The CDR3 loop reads CASSLAGATDTQYF. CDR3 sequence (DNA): TGTGCCAGCAGCCTAGCGGGGGCCACAGATACGCAGTATTTT.

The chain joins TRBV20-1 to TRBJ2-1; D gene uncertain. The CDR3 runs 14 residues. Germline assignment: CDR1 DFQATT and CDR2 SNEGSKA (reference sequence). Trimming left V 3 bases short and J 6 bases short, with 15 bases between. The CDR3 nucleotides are TGCAGTGCTAGCTTCGTACGAAAGACCAATGAGCAGTTCTTC. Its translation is CSASFVRKTNEQFF.

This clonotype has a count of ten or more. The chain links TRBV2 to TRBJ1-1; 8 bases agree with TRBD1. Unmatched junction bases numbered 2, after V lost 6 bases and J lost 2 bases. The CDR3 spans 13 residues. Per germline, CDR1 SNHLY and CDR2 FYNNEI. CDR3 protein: CASRGQVNTEAFF. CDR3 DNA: TGTGCCAGCAGGGGACAGGTAAACACTGAAGCTTTCTTT. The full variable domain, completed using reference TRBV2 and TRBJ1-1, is EPEVTQTPSHQVTQMGQEVILRCVPISNHLYFYWYRQILGQKVEFLVSFYNNEISEKSEIFDDQFSVERPDGSNFTLKIRSTKLEDSAMYFCASRGQVNTEAFFGQGTRLTVV.

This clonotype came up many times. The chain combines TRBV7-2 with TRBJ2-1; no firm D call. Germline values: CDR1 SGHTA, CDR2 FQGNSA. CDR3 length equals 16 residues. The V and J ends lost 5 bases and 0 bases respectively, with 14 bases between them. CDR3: CASSPSPANSYNEQFF. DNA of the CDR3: TGTGCCAGCAGCCCTTCGCCGGCGAACTCCTACAATGAGCAGTTCTTC.

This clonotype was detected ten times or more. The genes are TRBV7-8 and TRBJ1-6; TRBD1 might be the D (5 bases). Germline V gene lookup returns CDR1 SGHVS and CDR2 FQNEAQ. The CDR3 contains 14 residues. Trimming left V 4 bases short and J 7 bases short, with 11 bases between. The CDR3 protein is CASSSGPRNSPLHF. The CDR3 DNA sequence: TGTGCCAGCAGCTCGGGACCGAGAAATTCACCCCTCCACTTT.

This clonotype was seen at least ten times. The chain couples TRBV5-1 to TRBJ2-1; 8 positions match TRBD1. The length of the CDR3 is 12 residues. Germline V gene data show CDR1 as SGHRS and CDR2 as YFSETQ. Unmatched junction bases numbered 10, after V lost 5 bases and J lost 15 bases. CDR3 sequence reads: CASRTAGGRAFF. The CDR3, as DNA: TGCGCCAGCAGGACTGCAGGGGGCCGCGCGTTCTTC.

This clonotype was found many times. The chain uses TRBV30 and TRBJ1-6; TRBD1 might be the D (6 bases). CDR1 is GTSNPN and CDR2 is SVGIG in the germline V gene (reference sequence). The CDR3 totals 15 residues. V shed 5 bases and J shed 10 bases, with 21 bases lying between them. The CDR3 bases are TGTGCCTGGGAGACAGGACAAGGCCTAGGATCACCCCTCCACTTT. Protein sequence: CAWETGQGLGSPLHF.

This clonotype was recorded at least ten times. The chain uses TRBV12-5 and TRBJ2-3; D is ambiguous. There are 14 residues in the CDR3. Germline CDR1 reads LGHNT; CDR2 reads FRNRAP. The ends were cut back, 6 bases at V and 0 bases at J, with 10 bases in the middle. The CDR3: CASGTLSSTDTQYF. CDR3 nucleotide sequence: TGTGCTAGTGGAACGCTTTCTAGCACAGATACGCAGTATTTT.

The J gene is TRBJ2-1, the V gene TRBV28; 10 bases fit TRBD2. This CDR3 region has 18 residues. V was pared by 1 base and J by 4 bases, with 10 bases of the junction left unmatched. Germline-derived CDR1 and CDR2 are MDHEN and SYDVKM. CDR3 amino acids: CASSLYPPASGSYNEQFF. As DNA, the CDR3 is TGTGCCAGCAGTTTATATCCCCCCGCTAGCGGGAGTTACAATGAGCAGTTCTTC.

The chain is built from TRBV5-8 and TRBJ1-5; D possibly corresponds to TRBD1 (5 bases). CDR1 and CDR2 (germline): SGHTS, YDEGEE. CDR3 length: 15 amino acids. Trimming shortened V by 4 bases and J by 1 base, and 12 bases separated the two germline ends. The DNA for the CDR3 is TGTGCCAGCAGCAAGACGGGACTGAGCAATCAGCCCCAGCATTTT. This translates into CASSKTGLSNQPQHF.

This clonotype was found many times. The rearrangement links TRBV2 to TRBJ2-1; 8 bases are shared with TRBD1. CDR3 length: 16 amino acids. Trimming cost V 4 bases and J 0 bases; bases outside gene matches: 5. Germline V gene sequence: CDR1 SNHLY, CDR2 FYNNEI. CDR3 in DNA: TGTGCCAGCAGTGGGGGGACAGGTAGCTCCTACAATGAGCAGTTCTTC. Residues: CASSGGTGSSYNEQFF.

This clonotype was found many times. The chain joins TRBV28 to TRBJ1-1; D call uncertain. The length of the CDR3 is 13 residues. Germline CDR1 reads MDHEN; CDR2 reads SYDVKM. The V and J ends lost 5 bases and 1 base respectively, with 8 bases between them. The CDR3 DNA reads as TGTGCCAGCAGTCTTCGACGGAACACTGAAGCTTTCTTT. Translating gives CASSLRRNTEAFF.

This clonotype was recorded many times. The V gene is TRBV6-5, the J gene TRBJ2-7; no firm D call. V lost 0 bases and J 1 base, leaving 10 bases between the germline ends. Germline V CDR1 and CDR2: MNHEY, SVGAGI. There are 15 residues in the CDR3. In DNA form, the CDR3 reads TGTGCCAGCAGTTACTCAGGGTCAGATTCCTACGAGCAGTACTTC. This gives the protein CASSYSGSDSYEQYF.

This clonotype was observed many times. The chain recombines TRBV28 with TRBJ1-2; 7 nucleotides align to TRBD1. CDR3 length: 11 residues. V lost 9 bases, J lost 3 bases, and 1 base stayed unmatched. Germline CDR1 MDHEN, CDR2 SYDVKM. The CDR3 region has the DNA TGTGCCAGTGGGACAGACTATGGCTACACCTTC. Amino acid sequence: CASGTDYGYTF.